This is a list of T cell receptor beta chains from one sample in a study of T cell changes during pregnancy in multiple sclerosis. Data came from immunoSEQ multiplex PCR; TCRdb stores just in-frame clones and leaves some out. The profile shows 85,000 to 120,000 clones, 85% to 95% of them singletons. The material sequenced was peripheral blood, taken after pregnancy. Source of these receptors: a female donor with multiple sclerosis, enrolled in a pregnancy study. Each CDR3 is given with its conserved first and last residue. The D gene is left open where the match is weak. Not all rows give a size; the values are once, few, many and, for expanded clones, a class.

v_gene: TRBV28
d_gene: TRBD1
j_gene: TRBJ2-1
abundance: NA
CDR3aa: CASILTGGTYNEQFF
CDR3nt: TGTGCCAGCATTCTGACAGGGGGCACCTACAATGAGCAGTTCTTC

v_gene: TRBV11-2
d_gene: TRBD2
j_gene: TRBJ2-3
abundance: NA
CDR3aa: CASSPRLAVTDTQYF
CDR3nt: TGTGCCAGCAGCCCACGACTAGCGGTAACAGATACGCAGTATTTT

v_gene: TRBV5-1
d_gene: NA
j_gene: TRBJ1-2
abundance: NA
CDR3aa: CASSLDRHGYTF
CDR3nt: TGCGCCAGCAGCCTCGACAGACATGGCTACACCTTC

v_gene: TRBV28
d_gene: NA
j_gene: TRBJ1-1
abundance: NA
CDR3aa: CASRDGGARTEAFF
CDR3nt: TGTGCCAGCAGGGACGGGGGGGCGCGCACTGAAGCTTTCTTT

v_gene: TRBV10-2
d_gene: NA
j_gene: TRBJ2-2
abundance: NA
CDR3aa: CASSEWRGELLF
CDR3nt: TGCGCCAGCAGTGAATGGCGTGGGGAGCTGCTTTTT

v_gene: TRBV21-1
d_gene: NA
j_gene: TRBJ2-7
abundance: NA
CDR3aa: CASIFRGTGIPYEQYF
CDR3nt: TGTGCCAGCATATTTAGGGGGACAGGGATCCCCTACGAGCAGTACTTC

v_gene: TRBV19
d_gene: NA
j_gene: TRBJ2-6
abundance: NA
CDR3aa: CASKRTDVSVLTF
CDR3nt: TGTGCCAGTAAGCGGACAGATGTGTCCGTCCTGACTTTC

v_gene: TRBV7-9
d_gene: NA
j_gene: TRBJ1-3
abundance: NA
CDR3aa: CASSFGLPASGNTIYF
CDR3nt: TGTGCCAGCAGCTTCGGACTCCCCGCCTCTGGAAACACCATATATTTT

v_gene: TRBV23-1
d_gene: TRBD1
j_gene: TRBJ1-4
abundance: NA
CDR3aa: CASSQSADREGEKLFF
CDR3nt: TGCGCCAGCAGTCAATCAGCTGACAGGGAAGGCGAAAAACTGTTTTTT

v_gene: TRBV7-9
d_gene: NA
j_gene: TRBJ2-6
abundance: once
CDR3aa: CASSLGARRSSGANVLTF
CDR3nt: TGTGCCAGCAGCTTAGGCGCCAGGCGAAGCTCTGGGGCCAACGTCCTGACTTTC

v_gene: TRBV30
d_gene: NA
j_gene: TRBJ2-7
abundance: NA
CDR3aa: CAWSGQVKGYEQYF
CDR3nt: TGTGCCTGGAGTGGACAGGTGAAAGGCTACGAGCAGTACTTC

v_gene: TRBV15
d_gene: TRBD2
j_gene: TRBJ2-7
abundance: NA
CDR3aa: CATSRGTSGTYEQYF
CDR3nt: TGTGCCACCAGCAGAGGGACTAGCGGGACCTACGAGCAGTACTTC

v_gene: TRBV4-1
d_gene: TRBD1
j_gene: TRBJ2-2
abundance: NA
CDR3aa: CASSRVLTGTGAHTGELFF
CDR3nt: TGCGCCAGCAGCCGAGTCCTCACCGGGACAGGGGCCCACACCGGGGAGCTGTTTTTT

v_gene: TRBV5-6
d_gene: NA
j_gene: TRBJ2-1
abundance: NA
CDR3aa: CASSKATGYNEQFF
CDR3nt: TGTGCCAGCAGCAAAGCCACAGGGTACAATGAGCAGTTCTTC

v_gene: TRBV5-1
d_gene: TRBD2
j_gene: TRBJ2-7
abundance: once
CDR3aa: CASSMTGTSGPYEQYF
CDR3nt: TGCGCCAGCAGCATGACCGGGACTAGCGGACCCTACGAGCAGTACTTC

v_gene: TRBV19
d_gene: NA
j_gene: TRBJ1-3
abundance: NA
CDR3aa: CASRTWTDSGNTIYF
CDR3nt: TGTGCCAGTAGGACCTGGACAGACTCTGGAAACACCATATATTTT

v_gene: TRBV14
d_gene: TRBD2
j_gene: TRBJ2-7
abundance: NA
CDR3aa: CASSQLRIAGTYEQYF
CDR3nt: TGTGCCAGCAGCCAATTGAGGATAGCGGGGACCTACGAGCAGTACTTC

v_gene: TRBV5-6
d_gene: NA
j_gene: TRBJ2-4
abundance: NA
CDR3aa: CASSLEGAVAKNIQYF
CDR3nt: TGTGCCAGCAGCTTGGAAGGGGCTGTGGCCAAAAACATTCAGTACTTC

v_gene: TRBV11-1
d_gene: NA
j_gene: TRBJ2-2
abundance: NA
CDR3aa: CASSLSRPGELFF
CDR3nt: TGTGCCAGCAGCTTAAGCCGTCCCGGGGAGCTGTTTTTT

v_gene: TRBV28
d_gene: NA
j_gene: TRBJ1-2
abundance: NA
CDR3aa: CASRDTSSRGYTF
CDR3nt: TGTGCCAGCAGGGACACCTCTTCGAGAGGCTACACCTTC

v_gene: TRBV9
d_gene: NA
j_gene: TRBJ1-6
abundance: NA
CDR3aa: CASSALSGQGNNSPLHF
CDR3nt: TGTGCCAGCAGCGCTCTCTCTGGGCAGGGGAATAATTCACCCCTCCACTTT

v_gene: TRBV7-9
d_gene: TRBD1
j_gene: TRBJ1-1
abundance: once
CDR3aa: CASTFDRATEAFF
CDR3nt: TGTGCCAGCACCTTCGACAGGGCCACTGAAGCTTTCTTT

v_gene: TRBV30
d_gene: TRBD1
j_gene: TRBJ1-2
abundance: NA
CDR3aa: CAWSTGGGYGYTF
CDR3nt: TGTGCCTGGAGTACAGGGGGCGGCTATGGCTACACCTTC

v_gene: TRBV9
d_gene: TRBD1
j_gene: TRBJ2-7
abundance: NA
CDR3aa: CASSPTGQGIGEQYF
CDR3nt: TGTGCCAGCAGCCCGACGGGACAGGGGATAGGAGAGCAGTACTTC